These 20 T cell receptor beta chains were all obtained from the same sample, sequenced in a study of blood T cell repertoires in COVID-19. The assay was immunoSEQ multiplex PCR, and TCRdb's table has in-frame clones only and misses some. The table lists approximately 160,000 clones, roughly 83% of them singletons. Sequences were obtained from peripheral blood. The receptor set was obtained from a woman aged 80 or over with active or convalescent COVID-19.

The rearrangement joins TRBV7-8 to TRBJ1-4; D ambiguous. This CDR3 contains 13 residues. Deletions cut 2 bases from V and 11 bases from J, with 12 bases between. The germline CDR1 and CDR2 sequences are SGHVS and FQNEAQ. CDR3 region: CASSLREGDKLFF. The CDR3 DNA follows: TGTGCCAGCAGCTTAAGAGAGGGAGACAAACTGTTTTTT.

This clone was recorded only once. V usage is TRBV30 and J usage is TRBJ1-6, with 8 bases fitting TRBD1. The germline V gene has CDR1 GTSNPN and CDR2 SVGIG (reference sequence). The CDR3 is 14 amino acids. Trimming removed 0 bases from V and 10 bases from J; junction bases left unmatched: 5. The DNA of the CDR3 is TGTGCCTGGAGTGTACGACAGGGGAGCTCACCCCTCCACTTT. Encoded protein: CAWSVRQGSSPLHF.

The chain links TRBV5-5 to TRBJ1-1; D uncertain. The CDR3 has 11 amino acids. Looked up from germline, CDR1 is SGHKS and CDR2 is YYEKEE (reference sequence). V was pared by 3 bases and J by 2 bases, with 2 bases between. The CDR3: CASSSNTEAFF. DNA of the CDR3: TGTGCCAGCAGCTCTAACACTGAAGCTTTCTTT.

The genes are TRBV12-3 or TRBV12-4 and TRBJ1-1; D is undetermined. Between the trimmed V and J ends, which lost 5 bases and 1 base, there was a span of 8 bases. This CDR3 contains 13 residues. The CDR3 DNA is TGTGCCAGCAGTCGCGGCCAGAACACTGAAGCTTTCTTT. Translation: CASSRGQNTEAFF.

V is TRBV5-1 and J is TRBJ2-5, with 8 bases matching TRBD1. V was clipped by 4 bases and J by 2 bases; unmatched bases: 10. CDR3 length equals 16 residues. In germline, CDR1 is SGHRS, CDR2 YFSETQ. Written as DNA, the CDR3 is TGCGCCAGCAGCACCGGGACAGGAGGGACGCAAGAGACCCAGTACTTC. Protein product: CASSTGTGGTQETQYF.

The V and J genes are TRBV3-1 (or the pseudogene TRBV3-2) and TRBJ2-3, with 7 bases matching TRBD2. The CDR3 runs 16 residues. Germline V gives CDR1 LGHDT, CDR2 YNNKEL (reference sequence). V was pared by 1 base and J by 3 bases, with 7 bases of the junction left unmatched. CDR3 DNA: TGTGCCAGCAGCCAAGTAAGCGGGGTAGGGACAGATACGCAGTATTTT. This translates into CASSQVSGVGTDTQYF.

J is TRBJ1-2 and V is TRBV5-1, with 9 bases matching TRBD1. This CDR3 spans 13 amino acids. With V trimmed by 4 bases and J by 6 bases, 4 bases remained unmatched. Germline lookup yields CDR1 SGHRS and CDR2 YFSETQ. The CDR3 spells CASSVGTGNGYTF. CDR3 in DNA: TGCGCCAGCAGCGTGGGGACAGGGAATGGCTACACCTTC.

This clone was observed a single time. CDR3 amino acids: CASSLLAGGYQETQYF. The CDR3 DNA sequence: TGTGCCAGCAGCTTACTAGCGGGAGGCTACCAAGAGACCCAGTACTTC. The chain combines TRBV7-2 with TRBJ2-5; 11 bases are a match to TRBD2. With V trimmed by 2 bases and J by 0 bases, 2 bases remained unmatched. Germline CDR1 SGHTA, CDR2 FQGNSA. This CDR3 comprises 16 residues.

The rearrangement joins TRBV2 to TRBJ1-5, with a tentative D call TRBD1 (5 bases). CDR3 size: 15 residues. CDR1 and CDR2 (germline): SNHLY, FYNNEI. The V end was cut by 8 bases, the J end by 6 bases, with 20 bases between. The CDR3 coding sequence is TGTGCCAGCGGGATCCTCCTGGGGGGGTTTCAGCCCCAGCATTTT. This codes for CASGILLGGFQPQHF.

This clone was seen a single time. The chain's CDR3 is CASSQGTGDEQFF. In nucleotides, the CDR3 is TGTGCCAGCAGCCAAGGAACCGGGGATGAGCAGTTCTTC. The V gene is TRBV14, the J gene TRBJ2-1; possible D gene TRBD2, 5 bases. The V end was cut by 1 base, the J end by 8 bases, with 9 bases between. This CDR3 region has 13 residues. Germline V lookup: CDR1 SGHDN, CDR2 FVKESK.

The DNA of the CDR3 is TGCGCCAGCAGCTCTAGCTGGGACAGATACACAGATACGCAGTATTTT. This codes for CASSSSWDRYTDTQYF. The chain couples TRBV5-1 to TRBJ2-3; 7 bases match TRBD1. The junction had 9 bases not matched to a gene; V was cut back by 3 bases and J by 2 bases. The CDR3 length is 16 residues. Per germline, CDR1 SGHRS and CDR2 YFSETQ. The whole variable domain, filled in from reference TRBV5-1 and TRBJ2-3, reads KAGVTQTPRYLIKTRGQQVTLSCSPISGHRSVSWYQQTPGQGLQFLFEYFSETQRNKGNFPGRFSGRQFSNSRSEMNVSTLELGDSALYLCASSSSWDRYTDTQYFGPGTRLTVL.

This chain's CDR3 is CSARDGPEQFF. CDR3 DNA: TGCAGTGCTAGGGATGGGCCAGAGCAGTTCTTC. The chain carries TRBV20-1 and TRBJ2-1; D not resolved. The CDR3 has 11 amino acids. Germline V gives CDR1 DFQATT, CDR2 SNEGSKA (reference sequence). The V and J ends lost 3 bases and 10 bases respectively, with 10 bases between them.

The chain joins TRBV7-3 to TRBJ1-1; D gene uncertain. CDR1 is SGHTA, CDR2 FQGTGA, per germline. The V end lost 5 bases, the J end lost 1 base, and 17 bases lay between the germline ends. The CDR3 spans 16 residues. The CDR3 sequence: CASSLARREENTEAFF. CDR3 bases: TGTGCCAGCAGCCTAGCCAGACGCGAGGAGAACACTGAAGCTTTCTTT.

This rearrangement joins TRBV7-2 to TRBJ2-7; TRBD2 is a possible D gene (6 bases). Deletions cut 0 bases from V and 6 bases from J, with 12 bases between. Germline V gene data show CDR1 as SGHTA and CDR2 as FQGNSA. The CDR3 is 14 residues long. CDR3 DNA sequence: TGTGCCAGCAGCTTAGCCGGGCTCGGGGGCGAGCAGTACTTC. Translated: CASSLAGLGGEQYF.

The chain carries TRBV5-4 and TRBJ1-1; 7 bases agree with TRBD1. Germline V gene sequence: CDR1 SGHNT, CDR2 YYREEE (reference sequence). The CDR3 extends over 13 amino acids. The V and J ends lost 3 bases and 5 bases, in that order; junction bases with no gene match: 4. This CDR3 is CASSSGGQTEAFF. DNA of the CDR3: TGTGCCAGCAGCTCCGGGGGACAGACTGAAGCTTTCTTT.

Only a few counts were recorded for this clone. This chain links TRBV25-1 with TRBJ2-2; 9 nucleotides agree with TRBD1. In germline, CDR1 is MGHDK, CDR2 SYGVNS. This CDR3 region has 16 residues. With V trimmed by 4 bases and J by 1 base, 4 bases remained unmatched. The CDR3, as DNA: TGTGCCAGCAGTGCCCCGGGACAGGGGAACACCGGGGAGCTGTTTTTT. This codes for CASSAPGQGNTGELFF. Supplemented by reference TRBV25-1 and TRBJ2-2, the full variable domain reads EADIYQTPRYLVIGTGKKITLECSQTMGHDKMYWYQQDPGMELHLIHYSYGVNSTEKGDLSSESTVSRIRTEHFPLTLESARPSHTSQYLCASSAPGQGNTGELFFGEGSRLTVL.

This clone was recorded once. V is TRBV19 and J is TRBJ1-5, with TRBD1 identical over 8 bases. Germline CDR1 reads LNHDA; CDR2 reads SQIVND (reference sequence). The CDR3 length is 14 residues. V dropped 7 bases and J dropped 6; count of bases not matched to a gene: 8. The CDR3 coding sequence is TGTGCCAGTAACGGACAGGGTAGGATTCAGCCCCAGCATTTT. Encoded protein: CASNGQGRIQPQHF. Full variable domain (outside the CDR3, taken from reference TRBV19 and TRBJ1-5): DGGITQSPKYLFRKEGQNVTLSCEQNLNHDAMYWYRQDPGQGLRLIYYSQIVNDFQKGDIAEGYSVSREKKESFPLTVTSAQKNPTAFYLCASNGQGRIQPQHFGDGTRLSIL.

The chain is built from TRBV14 and TRBJ2-1, with D perhaps TRBD2 (5 bases). V was pared by 4 bases and J by 3 bases, with 7 bases between. Looked up from germline, CDR1 is SGHDN and CDR2 is FVKESK. The CDR3 is 13 residues long. This CDR3 is CASSRGIYNEQFF. The CDR3 DNA sequence: TGTGCCAGCAGCCGAGGGATCTACAATGAGCAGTTCTTC.

V is TRBV19 and J is TRBJ1-5; tentatively, D is TRBD1 (5 bases). CDR1 LNHDA and CDR2 SQIVND come from the germline V gene (reference sequence). CDR3 length equals 17 residues. Deletions cut 4 bases from V and 0 bases from J, with 16 bases between. Here the CDR3 DNA reads TGTGCCAGTAGTAACCACCACAGGATGGGTAGCAATCAGCCCCAGCATTTT. Protein sequence: CASSNHHRMGSNQPQHF. Using reference TRBV19 and TRBJ1-5 for the parts outside the CDR3, the full variable domain is DGGITQSPKYLFRKEGQNVTLSCEQNLNHDAMYWYRQDPGQGLRLIYYSQIVNDFQKGDIAEGYSVSREKKESFPLTVTSAQKNPTAFYLCASSNHHRMGSNQPQHFGDGTRLSIL.

CDR3 region: CASSQDVEGVPHF. CDR3 DNA sequence: TGCGCCAGCAGCCAAGACGTCGAGGGGGTCCCCCACTTT. The chain joins TRBV4-3 to TRBJ1-6, with TRBD1 as a possible D gene (6 bases). Germline CDR1 reads LGHNA; CDR2 reads YSLEER. This CDR3 is 13 amino acids long. The V gene lost 0 bases and the J gene lost 18 bases, with 15 bases spanning the gap.